The 16 T cell receptor beta chains below were found in one sample sequenced in a study of shared clonotypes between healthy human individuals. Data came from immunoSEQ multiplex PCR; TCRdb stores just in-frame clones and leaves some out. The data hold a few million clones, with roughly 92% observed a single time. The sample was naive CD4+ T cells sorted from blood. Subset specified: CD45RA+ positively selected. The receptors come from a man between 18 and 29 years old in good health.

V is TRBV5-1 and J is TRBJ1-4; a weak D match, TRBD1 (6 bases). The CDR3 extends over 12 amino acids. V gave up 0 bases and J gave up 13 bases, with 10 bases separating them. Germline V lookup: CDR1 SGHRS, CDR2 YFSETQ. The CDR3 bases are TGCGCCAGCAGCTTGGAGGGGGAAGTACTGTTTTTT. This gives the protein CASSLEGEVLFF.

This clone turned up a few times. The V gene is TRBV19, the J gene TRBJ2-7; D is possibly TRBD2 (5 bases). The CDR3 length is 12 residues. V was trimmed by 5 bases and J by 2 bases, leaving 7 bases between them. Per germline, CDR1 LNHDA and CDR2 SQIVND (reference sequence). The CDR3 spells CASSSGTYEQYF. DNA of the CDR3: TGTGCCAGTAGTTCGGGGACCTACGAGCAGTACTTC.

With respect to this clone: Other DNA sequences from this sample encode an identical CDR3 as well. The rearrangement joins TRBV30 to TRBJ2-7; D is ambiguous. Germline V gene lookup returns CDR1 GTSNPN and CDR2 SVGIG (reference sequence). This CDR3 has 11 amino acids. Trimming pared 0 bases from V and 5 bases from J, leaving 5 bases between. The CDR3 nucleotides read TGTGCCTGGAGTGTATCCCACGAGCAGTACTTC. Translated, it gives CAWSVSHEQYF.

DNA of the CDR3: TGTGCCAGCAGCTATAGCGGGGGGCCCCGGGAGACCCAGTACTTC. Its translation: CASSYSGGPRETQYF. The V gene is TRBV11-3, the J gene TRBJ2-5; 10 positions match TRBD2. Germline-derived CDR1 and CDR2 are SGHNT and YENEEA. J lost 5 bases, V lost 4 bases, and 7 bases had no gene match. The CDR3 has 15 amino acids. Full variable domain (remainder filled in from reference TRBV11-3 and TRBJ2-5): EAGVVQSPRYKIIEKKQPVAFWCNPISGHNTLYWYLQNLGQGPELLIRYENEEAVDDSQLPKDRFSAERLKGVDSTLKIQPAELGDSAVYLCASSYSGGPRETQYFGPGTRLLVL.

This clone was seen just once. CDR3 bases: TGCGCCAGCGGGACTAGCGGGGGGACCTACAATGAGCAGTTCTTC. Translating gives CASGTSGGTYNEQFF. The chain is built from TRBV10-2 and TRBJ2-1, with 15 nucleotides matching TRBD2. Per the germline V gene, CDR1 is WSHSY and CDR2 is SAAADI. The length of the CDR3 is 15 residues. After removal of 8 bases from V and 2 bases from J, the junction contained 1 base not matched to a gene.

This sequence joins TRBV7-8 and TRBJ2-3, with D tentatively TRBD2 (5 bases). The CDR3 sequence is 14 residues long. Trimming removed 3 bases from V and 6 bases from J, with 13 bases in between. CDR1 and CDR2 (germline): SGHVS, FQNEAQ. CDR3 in amino acids: CASSLDFYGDTQYF. CDR3 coding DNA: TGTGCCAGCAGCTTGGACTTCTACGGGGATACGCAGTATTTT.

The V and J genes are TRBV19 and TRBJ2-6; the D is unclear. Per germline, CDR1 LNHDA and CDR2 SQIVND (reference sequence). There are 16 residues in the CDR3. V dropped 3 bases and J dropped 0 bases, with 9 bases sitting between them. The CDR3 loop is CASSIGRRSGANVLTF. The CDR3 DNA follows: TGTGCCAGTAGTATCGGACGACGCTCTGGGGCCAACGTCCTGACTTTC.

In the case of this clone: The same CDR3 can be traced to other DNA sequences in this sample. The chain recombines TRBV4-1 with TRBJ2-3; weak D call: TRBD2 (6 bases). The V end lost 0 bases, the J end lost 2 bases, and 15 bases lay between the germline ends. The CDR3 sequence is 17 residues long. The germline V gene has CDR1 MGHRA and CDR2 YSYEKL. For the CDR3, the DNA is TGCGCCAGCAGCCAAGATCCCGGCGGGGCCCTCACAGATACGCAGTATTTT. Residues: CASSQDPGGALTDTQYF.

The chain uses TRBV5-4 and TRBJ2-5, with D possibly being TRBD1 (6 bases). Germline lookup yields CDR1 SGHNT and CDR2 YYREEE (reference sequence). The CDR3 totals 13 residues. Trimming removed 4 bases from V and 5 bases from J, with 12 bases in between. The CDR3 DNA reads as TGTGCCAGCAGCCGGACAGTGGGCGAGACCCAGTACTTC. It specifies CASSRTVGETQYF.

V and J are TRBV19 and TRBJ1-2; 8 bases fit TRBD1. Germline loops: CDR1 LNHDA, CDR2 SQIVND (reference sequence). Trimming at V came to 0 bases and at J to 4 bases, leaving 4 bases not matched to a gene. The CDR3 is 15 amino acids. CDR3 residues: CASSIERGQAYGYTF. The CDR3 DNA follows: TGTGCCAGTAGTATAGAGCGGGGACAGGCCTATGGCTACACCTTC.

The V call is TRBV7-8, the J call TRBJ1-1, with D unresolved. CDR1 is SGHVS and CDR2 is FQNEAQ in the germline V gene. V dropped 3 bases and J dropped 3 bases, with 5 bases sitting between them. This CDR3 is built from 12 residues. CDR3 DNA: TGTGCCAGCAGCTTCGGGGACACTGAAGCTTTCTTT. Its translation is CASSFGDTEAFF.

This chain links TRBV2 with TRBJ2-7; 7 bases match TRBD1. Germline assignment: CDR1 SNHLY and CDR2 FYNNEI. The CDR3 extends over 16 amino acids. Losses at the gene ends were 0 bases for V and 5 bases for J; bases not matched to a gene: 10. CDR3 coding DNA: TGTGCCAGCAGTGAAGCGCGGCCAGGGGGTTACAACGAGCAGTACTTC. It is translated as CASSEARPGGYNEQYF.

The chain uses TRBV28 and TRBJ1-2, with 7 nucleotides matching TRBD1. The V gene's germline CDR1 is MDHEN and CDR2 SYDVKM. The CDR3 covers 14 residues. V lost 6 bases, J lost 4 bases, and 8 bases stayed unmatched. CDR3 residues: CASSSGQKSYGYTF. The CDR3 DNA reads TGTGCCAGCAGCTCGGGACAGAAAAGCTATGGCTACACCTTC.

The CDR3 spells CARSLATSSHNEQFF. DNA of the CDR3: TGTGCCAGAAGCTTGGCTACTAGTTCCCACAATGAGCAGTTCTTC. The chain links TRBV5-3 to TRBJ2-1, with TRBD2 as a possible D gene (5 bases). TRBV5-3 is flagged as an ORF with uncertain function. The ends were cut back, 0 bases at V and 5 bases at J, with 12 bases in the middle. The CDR3 has 15 amino acids.

This chain connects TRBV10-1 to TRBJ2-3; 9 nucleotides line up with TRBD2. CDR1 and CDR2 (germline): WNHNN, SYGVQD (reference sequence). Germline trimming cut 2 bases from V and 5 bases from J; bases unmatched to any gene: 8. The CDR3 spans 16 residues. This chain's CDR3 is CASSEGSGRFGDTQYF. The CDR3, as DNA: TGCGCCAGCAGTGAGGGTAGCGGGAGATTTGGAGATACGCAGTATTTT.

The rearrangement uses TRBV5-6 and TRBJ2-3, with a tentative D call TRBD2 (6 bases). The CDR3 is 15 amino acids. Germline V gene data show CDR1 as SGHDT and CDR2 as YYEEEE. V was shortened by 1 base and J by 1 base, with 10 bases between the two germline ends. DNA for the CDR3: TGTGCCAGCAGCTTGTGGACTAAACGCACAGATACGCAGTATTTT. Translating it yields CASSLWTKRTDTQYF.